A selection of T cell receptor beta chains follows, all from one sample in a study of CD8+ T cells in alopecia areata. Assay used: immunoSEQ multiplex PCR; TCRdb lists only in-frame clones, some missing. The sample holds some 100,000 clones, 58% seen once. This material consisted of CD8+ T cells sorted from blood, taken at week 4, from a patient treated with tofacitinib. Source of these receptors: a human donor with alopecia areata. The CDR3 runs from the conserved cysteine through the conserved F or W.

J gene,V gene,CDR3 protein
TRBJ1-2,TRBV2,CASSERQGGMSYTF
TRBJ1-5,TRBV5-6,CASSYGTVNQPQHF
TRBJ1-1,TRBV5-6,CASSSAMGTNTEAFF
TRBJ2-7,TRBV30,CAWSTGPGSYEQYF
TRBJ2-1,TRBV29-1,CSVEYRLGNNEQFF
TRBJ1-5,TRBV27,CASSLSRVSNQPQHF
TRBJ2-7,TRBV27,CASSHGGPTYEQYF
TRBJ2-7,TRBV7-9,CASSPRDGGSSYEQYF
TRBJ1-5,TRBV2,CASKPRVDQPQHF
TRBJ1-2,TRBV29-1,CSVEDQGSLYGYTF
TRBJ2-1,TRBV5-1,CASSLPRLAGPNEQFF
TRBJ2-5,TRBV29-1,CSVEPRGLAFGTQYF
TRBJ1-2,TRBV27,CASSLSTGLGGYTF
TRBJ1-5,TRBV30,CAWSDDIGQPQHF
TRBJ2-1,TRBV29-1,CSVEPAPRDDEQFF
TRBJ2-4,TRBV7-9,CASSLVDGVAKNIQYF
TRBJ1-2,TRBV11-2,CASSNYDRTANYGYTF
TRBJ1-5,TRBV7-9,CASSLGDSNQPQHF
TRBJ1-5,TRBV12-5,CASGLHGEHQPQHF
TRBJ2-7,TRBV25-1,CASMGGQGYEQYF
TRBJ2-1,TRBV29-1,CSVVQAGGPPYNEQFF
TRBJ1-5,TRBV4-2,CASSQGGTVPPNQPQHF
TRBJ1-6,TRBV9,CASSPLERVTYNSPLHF
TRBJ2-2,TRBV7-9,CASSLRGGGATGELFF
TRBJ1-1,TRBV4-3,CASSQESTDMNTEAFF
TRBJ1-1,TRBV27,CASSLSAGGTEAFF
TRBJ1-2,TRBV6-4,CASSGNYNYGYTF
TRBJ2-1,TRBV27,CASIGGSAYNEQFF
TRBJ1-2,TRBV7-9,CASSLGANYGYTF
TRBJ1-2,TRBV7-9,CASSFGRRTPEYHRDGYTF
TRBJ2-1,TRBV7-9,CASSTQGEQFF
TRBJ1-2,TRBV7-2,CASSLDTGVYGYTF
TRBJ1-2,TRBV7-9,CASSFEQNYGYTF
TRBJ1-1,TRBV30,CALLRWSTEAFF
TRBJ2-7,TRBV7-9,CASSPPGAGNEQYF
TRBJ1-6,TRBV15,CATSRGGDIWMTPLHF
TRBJ1-1,TRBV30,CAWSPLYSTEAFF
TRBJ1-5,TRBV28,CASTVASQPQHF
TRBJ2-1,TRBV28,CASSLHGGLTEQFF
TRBJ1-2,TRBV9,CASSLAGAANYGYTF
TRBJ2-3,TRBV5-1,CASSLYRDPVTDTQYF
TRBJ2-5,TRBV11-1,CASSKVGGLGETQYF
TRBJ2-3,TRBV30,CAWSRGELVTDTQYF
TRBJ2-3,TRBV9,CASSVGRTTKDTQYF
TRBJ1-2,TRBV29-1,CSARTGYGYTF
TRBJ2-5,TRBV30,CAYLTVQETQYF
TRBJ2-3,TRBV25-1,CASSEYTRDDTDTQYF
TRBJ2-7,TRBV7-6,CASSPGTGSYEQYF
TRBJ2-5,TRBV5-4,CASSLDSLGETQYF
TRBJ1-2,TRBV2,CASRSAGRINYGYTF
TRBJ2-2,TRBV27,CASSLSSGGTGELFF
TRBJ2-1,TRBV5-1,CASSLAAGFEQFF
TRBJ2-6,TRBV30,CAWALTLVSGANVLTF
TRBJ1-4,TRBV7-9,CASSRQGGATNEKLFF
TRBJ2-3,TRBV7-2,CASSPSGGAGYADTQYF
TRBJ1-4,TRBV30,CAWSPDLGEKLFF
TRBJ2-1,TRBV30,CAWSRNEQFF
TRBJ1-1,TRBV30,CAWSVGTGIQNTEAFF